This T cell receptor (beta chain) was sequenced for a study of response to subunit inactivated influenza vaccine. This clonotype was recorded many times. Antigen specificity is unknown. Findings and caveats of the study: Each seasonal flu vaccination may recruit only limited new T cells, authors suggested.

TCRdb redid the calling of the RT-PCR reads with MiXCR, one entry per CDR3 protein. The table includes about 650,000 distinct CDR3 sequences, less than 20% detected once. The sample in question was PBMCs from blood, obtained roughly 12 days after vaccination. This clonotype was sampled from a middle-aged man who received an inactivated influenza vaccine.

CDR3 residues: CASSRGTGETQYF. CDR3 in DNA: TGTGCCAGCAGCCGAGGGACAGGGGAGACCCAGTACTTC. The V call is TRBV6-1, the J call TRBJ2-5; the match to TRBD1 covers 9 bases. This CDR3 spans 13 amino acids. V was pared by 6 bases and J by 5 bases, with 4 bases of the junction left unmatched. The V gene's germline CDR1 is MNHNS and CDR2 SASEGT.